The rows below give T cell receptor beta chains drawn from one sample of a study of T cell responses to AZD1222 COVID-19 vaccine. Profiled with immunoSEQ multiplex PCR; TCRdb holds only in-frame clones, not every one. The sample has under 200,000 clones; about nine tenths are singletons. The specimen comprised peripheral blood, sampled on day 0 of AZD1222 vaccination. The source of these receptors is an adult in good health. Each CDR3 is given with its conserved first and last residue. The D gene is left open where the match is weak. A clone size is listed for some rows: how often the clone was seen (once, few, many), or a class if it is expanded.

clone_size d_call j_call v_call cdr3_aa cdr3_nt
few TRBD1 TRBJ2-3 TRBV27 CASSSIEGAAGTQYF TGTGCCAGCAGTTCTATCGAGGGGGCAGCAGGTACGCAGTATTTT
- - TRBJ1-1 TRBV21-1 CASNPLQGTEAFF TGTGCCAGCAACCCCCTGCAGGGCACTGAAGCTTTCTTT
- - TRBJ1-1 TRBV4-1 CASSQEGGEAFF TGCGCCAGCAGCCAAGAAGGCGGTGAAGCTTTCTTT
- - TRBJ2-7 TRBV4-2 CASSQDGQGTSYEQYF TGTGCCAGCAGCCAAGATGGTCAGGGCACCTCCTACGAGCAGTACTTC
- - TRBJ1-1 TRBV2 CASSESLGPPNTEAFF TGTGCCAGCAGTGAAAGTCTCGGTCCGCCGAACACTGAAGCTTTCTTT
- TRBD2 TRBJ2-3 TRBV5-8 CASSILAGMDTQYF TGTGCCAGCAGCATCTTAGCGGGGATGGATACGCAGTATTTT
- TRBD1 TRBJ1-1 TRBV5-1 CASSVLGQGDTEAFF TGCGCCAGCAGCGTTCTTGGACAGGGTGACACTGAAGCTTTCTTT
- TRBD1 TRBJ1-6 TRBV20-1 CSASPMNRGRDNSPLHF TGCAGTGCTAGTCCGATGAACAGGGGAAGGGATAATTCACCCCTCCACTTT
once - TRBJ2-3 TRBV6-4 CASSDGGQGGDTQYF TGTGCCAGCAGCGACGGTGGGCAGGGAGGAGATACGCAGTATTTT
- - TRBJ1-2 TRBV7-9 CASSPGQNGYTF TGTGCCAGCAGCCCCGGCCAGAATGGCTACACCTTC
once - TRBJ1-2 TRBV30 CAWSPDSNYGYTF TGTGCCTGGAGTCCCGACAGCAACTATGGCTACACCTTC
- - TRBJ2-3 TRBV9 CASSENTDTQYF TGTGCCAGCAGCGAGAACACAGATACGCAGTATTTT
- TRBD1 TRBJ1-5 TRBV2 CASSPTADRGDISNQPQHF TGTGCCAGCAGCCCCACCGCGGACAGGGGCGATATTAGCAATCAGCCCCAGCATTTT